This TCR beta chain was sequenced for a study of cytomegalovirus exposure and HLA in healthy donors. Some clones are missing from TCRdb's copy, which holds only in-frame ones; the method was immunoSEQ multiplex PCR. The sample consists of 150,000 to 200,000 clones, about 89% of them appearing once. The CDR3 is made up of 12 amino acids. V lost 7 bases and J lost 3, with 8 bases in between. The germline V gene encodes CDR1 LNHDA and CDR2 SQIVND (reference sequence). The genes are TRBV19 and TRBJ2-3; the D gene is possibly TRBD1 (5 bases). Material: PBMCs. The receptor was derived from a woman under 30 in good health and CMV-seropositive. The CDR3, as DNA: TGTGCCAGTAAGCAGGGAACAGATACGCAGTATTTT. It yields the protein CASKQGTDTQYF.